Reported below is one T cell receptor beta chain. This clonotype was recorded a few times. Its antigen is unknown. Per-nucleotide qualities are absent, and no much larger clonotype sits a single base away. The library relied on RT-PCR. The sequencer listed for this sample is Illumina HiSeq 2500. Using fastp at Q25 and MiXCR, TCRdb reprocessed the public reads and kept productive beta chains. Entries are consolidated by CDR3 protein sequence, retaining the most common genes and DNA. The sample yields more than 150,000 distinct CDR3 sequences; about 10% were counted once. Roughly a third of the sample rests with the top ten. The CDR3 numbers 13 residues from cysteine through phenylalanine. Of the read, only the CDR3 DNA is kept; its 39 bases are in frame from base 1. At the junction V is shortened by 2 bases and J by 3 bases, with 8 bases in between. CDR1 is given as SGHAT and CDR2 as FQNNGV, both from the germline V gene.

The data originate from a study of response to subunit inactivated influenza vaccine (dated by TCRdb to between 2017 and 2018). Concerning the study at large: To follow how T cells responded to a trivalent subunit inactivated influenza vaccine, the researchers relied on deep quantitative profiling of the T cell receptor repertoire.

The research as a whole found: According to the authors, only a limited number of new T cells may be recruited by each seasonal influenza vaccination.

This sequence uses TRBV11-2 and TRBJ2-7, with the D gene not confidently named. This clonotype originated in a man in his fifties or sixties who received an inactivated influenza vaccine. Donor details come from another sample of the same person, matched by shared clones. This specimen consisted of CD8+ T cells sorted from PBMCs, obtained less than 30 months after vaccination. This receptor carries the CDR3 CASSLTGYYEQYF. The nucleotides are TGTGCCAGCAGCTTAACCGGCTACTACGAGCAGTACTTC.